The rows below give T cell receptor beta chains drawn from one sample of a study of T cell responses to AZD1222 COVID-19 vaccine. TCRdb's copy holds only in-frame clones and misses some; the assay was immunoSEQ multiplex PCR. The sample lists 120,000 to 150,000 clones; approximately 88% were seen once. The specimen was peripheral blood, collected on day 0 of AZD1222 vaccination. The receptors stem from an adult in good health. Both conserved end residues are part of each CDR3. The order of the fields is clone size, CDR3 length, V gene, D gene, J gene, CDR3 DNA, CDR3 protein. A D gene is named only where the DNA matches it firmly. Clone size is given for some rows only: seen once, a few or many times, or a class if the clone is expanded.

abundance: NA
len: 11
v_gene: TRBV7-3
d_gene: NA
j_gene: TRBJ2-5
CDR3nt: TGTGCCAGCAGCCAACAAGAGACCCAGTACTTC
CDR3aa: CASSQQETQYF

abundance: NA
len: 16
v_gene: TRBV7-3
d_gene: TRBD2
j_gene: TRBJ2-3
CDR3nt: TGTGCCAGCAGCCCCGGGGTAGCGGGGGCTTTAGATACGCAGTATTTT
CDR3aa: CASSPGVAGALDTQYF

abundance: NA
len: 14
v_gene: TRBV28
d_gene: TRBD2
j_gene: TRBJ2-2
CDR3nt: TGTGCCAGCACCCGGGGGGGCGTCACCGGGGAGCTGTTTTTT
CDR3aa: CASTRGGVTGELFF

abundance: NA
len: 15
v_gene: TRBV5-1
d_gene: NA
j_gene: TRBJ2-2
CDR3nt: TGCGCCAGCAGCTTTAACGCGGCGAACACCGGGGAGCTGTTTTTT
CDR3aa: CASSFNAANTGELFF

abundance: NA
len: 14
v_gene: TRBV5-1
d_gene: TRBD1
j_gene: TRBJ2-2
CDR3nt: TGCGCCAGCAGCCCCGGACAGGACACCGGGGAGCTGTTTTTT
CDR3aa: CASSPGQDTGELFF

abundance: NA
len: 12
v_gene: TRBV6-5
d_gene: NA
j_gene: TRBJ1-6
CDR3nt: TGTGCCAGCAGTCAGGGGTATTCACCCCTCCACTTT
CDR3aa: CASSQGYSPLHF

abundance: once
len: 15
v_gene: TRBV4-1
d_gene: NA
j_gene: TRBJ1-2
CDR3nt: TGCGCCAGCAGCCAAGATGTGGCAGGATATCATGGCTACACCTTC
CDR3aa: CASSQDVAGYHGYTF

abundance: NA
len: 15
v_gene: TRBV6-5
d_gene: NA
j_gene: TRBJ2-7
CDR3nt: TGTGCCAGCAGTTTTGCTACAGGGATACGTTACGAGCAGTACTTC
CDR3aa: CASSFATGIRYEQYF

abundance: NA
len: 15
v_gene: TRBV10-1
d_gene: TRBD2
j_gene: TRBJ2-7
CDR3nt: TGCGCCAGCAGTGTCTTAGCGGGGCCAGGGCCCGAGCAGTACTTC
CDR3aa: CASSVLAGPGPEQYF

abundance: NA
len: 13
v_gene: TRBV9
d_gene: TRBD1
j_gene: TRBJ2-1
CDR3nt: TGTGCCAGCAGCGTAGACAGGGGGGATGAGCAGTTCTTC
CDR3aa: CASSVDRGDEQFF

abundance: NA
len: 13
v_gene: TRBV12-3/TRBV12-4
d_gene: NA
j_gene: TRBJ2-7
CDR3nt: TGTGCCAGCAGTTTTAAGGACGCCTACGAGCAGTACTTC
CDR3aa: CASSFKDAYEQYF

abundance: NA
len: 15
v_gene: TRBV7-2
d_gene: NA
j_gene: TRBJ2-3
CDR3nt: TGTGCCAGCAGTTTTACGGGACTTTTCACAGATACGCAGTATTTT
CDR3aa: CASSFTGLFTDTQYF

abundance: NA
len: 14
v_gene: TRBV3-1/TRBV3-2
d_gene: NA
j_gene: TRBJ1-6
CDR3nt: TGTGCCAGCAGCCAAGGCGTTACGGGACAACCCCTCCACTTT
CDR3aa: CASSQGVTGQPLHF

abundance: NA
len: 15
v_gene: TRBV2
d_gene: NA
j_gene: TRBJ1-1
CDR3nt: TGTGCCAGCAGTGAACTGGGGGGCAGAGTAACTGAAGCTTTCTTT
CDR3aa: CASSELGGRVTEAFF

abundance: NA
len: 15
v_gene: TRBV28
d_gene: NA
j_gene: TRBJ1-5
CDR3nt: TGTGCCAGCACTTCGCCCCCCAGGTTAAGTCAGCCCCAGCATTTT
CDR3aa: CASTSPPRLSQPQHF

abundance: many
len: 13
v_gene: TRBV2
d_gene: TRBD1
j_gene: TRBJ1-1
CDR3nt: TGTGCCAGCAGTGCAAATACAGGGGCTGAAGCTTTCTTT
CDR3aa: CASSANTGAEAFF

abundance: once
len: 15
v_gene: TRBV15
d_gene: TRBD1
j_gene: TRBJ2-1
CDR3nt: TGTGCCACCAGCAGGCCCCAGGGACAGTACAATGAGCAGTTCTTC
CDR3aa: CATSRPQGQYNEQFF

abundance: NA
len: 13
v_gene: TRBV3-1/TRBV3-2
d_gene: TRBD2
j_gene: TRBJ2-3
CDR3nt: TGTGCCAGCAGCCAAACGGGAGGTGGTACGCAGTATTTT
CDR3aa: CASSQTGGGTQYF

abundance: NA
len: 14
v_gene: TRBV9
d_gene: NA
j_gene: TRBJ1-2
CDR3nt: TGTGCCAGCAGGCCTGGGGGGGCGCGGGACGGCTACACCTTC
CDR3aa: CASRPGGARDGYTF

abundance: NA
len: 15
v_gene: TRBV10-3
d_gene: NA
j_gene: TRBJ2-5
CDR3nt: TGTGCCATCAGCCCCGGGACATCCCCTGTACAGACCCAGTACTTC
CDR3aa: CAISPGTSPVQTQYF

abundance: once
len: 13
v_gene: TRBV6-5
d_gene: NA
j_gene: TRBJ2-5
CDR3nt: TGTGCCAGCAGTTACCCCGGGACCTCCATCCAGTACTTC
CDR3aa: CASSYPGTSIQYF

abundance: few
len: 11
v_gene: TRBV20-1
d_gene: NA
j_gene: TRBJ2-7
CDR3nt: TGCAGTGCTCCAGGGAATGGGAAGCAGTACTTC
CDR3aa: CSAPGNGKQYF

abundance: once
len: 12
v_gene: TRBV2
d_gene: NA
j_gene: TRBJ1-2
CDR3nt: TGTGCCAGCAGTGGCCGGCTGCTAGGCTACACCTTC
CDR3aa: CASSGRLLGYTF

abundance: once
len: 16
v_gene: TRBV18
d_gene: NA
j_gene: TRBJ1-5
CDR3nt: TGTGCCAGCTCACCACCGAGGACGGGAGGCAATCAGCCCCAGCATTTT
CDR3aa: CASSPPRTGGNQPQHF

abundance: NA
len: 11
v_gene: TRBV6-5
d_gene: TRBD1
j_gene: TRBJ1-1
CDR3nt: TGTGCCAGTGGGACAGCCACTGAAGCTTTCTTT
CDR3aa: CASGTATEAFF

abundance: NA
len: 16
v_gene: TRBV5-1
d_gene: TRBD1
j_gene: TRBJ1-4
CDR3nt: TGCGCCAGCAGCCTACGCCGGGACAGCCTTAATGAAAAACTGTTTTTT
CDR3aa: CASSLRRDSLNEKLFF

abundance: once
len: 14
v_gene: TRBV6-4
d_gene: NA
j_gene: TRBJ2-7
CDR3nt: TGTGCCAGCAGTGAGGGCAGGGGACCCTACGAGCAGTACTTC
CDR3aa: CASSEGRGPYEQYF

abundance: NA
len: 11
v_gene: TRBV7-9
d_gene: NA
j_gene: TRBJ1-1
CDR3nt: TGTGCCAGCAGCAACCCCGGGTTCTCTTTCTTT
CDR3aa: CASSNPGFSFF

abundance: few
len: 16
v_gene: TRBV10-3
d_gene: NA
j_gene: TRBJ2-6
CDR3nt: TGTGCCATCAGTGGTGGGGGCAGGGCTGGGGCCAACGTCCTGACTTTC
CDR3aa: CAISGGGRAGANVLTF

abundance: NA
len: 13
v_gene: TRBV6-5
d_gene: TRBD1
j_gene: TRBJ1-2
CDR3nt: TGTGCCACCTCTTTTACAGGGGTCTATGGCTACACCTTC
CDR3aa: CATSFTGVYGYTF

abundance: few
len: 19
v_gene: TRBV11-2
d_gene: TRBD2
j_gene: TRBJ2-1
CDR3nt: TGTGCCAGCAGCTTAGATCTACGGGGGAGGGGTCTTCTTTACAATGAGCAGTTCTTC
CDR3aa: CASSLDLRGRGLLYNEQFF

abundance: NA
len: 15
v_gene: TRBV9
d_gene: TRBD1
j_gene: TRBJ1-5
CDR3nt: TGTGCCAGCAGCGTACAGGGGGAAGGCAATCAGCCCCAGCATTTT
CDR3aa: CASSVQGEGNQPQHF

abundance: NA
len: 15
v_gene: TRBV5-1
d_gene: TRBD2
j_gene: TRBJ2-2
CDR3nt: TGCGCCAGCAGCTTGGTGGCGGGGGGGACCGGGGAGCTGTTTTTT
CDR3aa: CASSLVAGGTGELFF

abundance: NA
len: 14
v_gene: TRBV7-2
d_gene: TRBD1
j_gene: TRBJ2-4
CDR3nt: TGTGCCAGCAGCTTGGACCGGACAGGGCCGTTTCAGTACTTC
CDR3aa: CASSLDRTGPFQYF

abundance: NA
len: 14
v_gene: TRBV19
d_gene: NA
j_gene: TRBJ1-3
CDR3nt: TGTGCCAGTAGTATCAGGGGTTCTGGAAACACCATATATTTT
CDR3aa: CASSIRGSGNTIYF

abundance: NA
len: 13
v_gene: TRBV7-2
d_gene: TRBD2
j_gene: TRBJ2-1
CDR3nt: TGTGCCAGCAGCTTGGGACTAGCGGGGGAGCAGTTCTTC
CDR3aa: CASSLGLAGEQFF

abundance: NA
len: 15
v_gene: TRBV4-1
d_gene: NA
j_gene: TRBJ2-3
CDR3nt: TGCGCCAGCAGCCAAGAACTAGTCCGCACAGATACGCAGTATTTT
CDR3aa: CASSQELVRTDTQYF

abundance: NA
len: 16
v_gene: TRBV28
d_gene: TRBD1
j_gene: TRBJ1-6
CDR3nt: TGTGCCAGCAGTCCCCCAGGGGGCGCCTATAATTCACCCCTCCACTTT
CDR3aa: CASSPPGGAYNSPLHF

abundance: NA
len: 14
v_gene: TRBV29-1
d_gene: NA
j_gene: TRBJ1-2
CDR3nt: TGCAGCGTTCGAGATACGGCAGATAACTATGGCTACACCTTC
CDR3aa: CSVRDTADNYGYTF

abundance: once
len: 13
v_gene: TRBV5-1
d_gene: NA
j_gene: TRBJ1-2
CDR3nt: TGCGCCAGCACTCCAACACCTGACTATGGCTACACCTTC
CDR3aa: CASTPTPDYGYTF

abundance: NA
len: 13
v_gene: TRBV12-3/TRBV12-4
d_gene: TRBD1
j_gene: TRBJ1-1
CDR3nt: TGTGCCAGCAAGGGACAGGGGAGCACTGAAGCTTTCTTT
CDR3aa: CASKGQGSTEAFF

abundance: NA
len: 14
v_gene: TRBV5-1
d_gene: NA
j_gene: TRBJ1-3
CDR3nt: TGCGCCAGCAGCCTCACAGTTTCTGGAAACACCATATATTTT
CDR3aa: CASSLTVSGNTIYF

abundance: NA
len: 14
v_gene: TRBV7-3
d_gene: TRBD1
j_gene: TRBJ1-1
CDR3nt: TGTGCCAGCAGCTCGGGACAGCCGAACACTGAAGCTTTCTTT
CDR3aa: CASSSGQPNTEAFF

abundance: once
len: 15
v_gene: TRBV6-5
d_gene: TRBD1
j_gene: TRBJ1-2
CDR3nt: TGTGCCAGCAGTTACTCCCCGGGACAGAGCTATGGCTACACCTTC
CDR3aa: CASSYSPGQSYGYTF

abundance: once
len: 12
v_gene: TRBV5-1
d_gene: NA
j_gene: TRBJ2-7
CDR3nt: TGCGCCAGCAGCTTTAACCGGGTTGAGCAGTACTTC
CDR3aa: CASSFNRVEQYF

abundance: NA
len: 14
v_gene: TRBV19
d_gene: NA
j_gene: TRBJ1-4
CDR3nt: TGTGCCAGTAGTATAGTCAGGGAAGGTGAAAAACTGTTTTTT
CDR3aa: CASSIVREGEKLFF

abundance: NA
len: 14
v_gene: TRBV7-3
d_gene: TRBD1
j_gene: TRBJ2-2
CDR3nt: TGTGCCAGCACCACAGGGGGCATGACCGGGGAGCTGTTTTTT
CDR3aa: CASTTGGMTGELFF

abundance: NA
len: 13
v_gene: TRBV28
d_gene: NA
j_gene: TRBJ1-1
CDR3nt: TGTGCCAGCAGTTTTACAGGGAACACTGAAGCTTTCTTT
CDR3aa: CASSFTGNTEAFF

abundance: NA
len: 16
v_gene: TRBV3-1/TRBV3-2
d_gene: NA
j_gene: TRBJ1-4
CDR3nt: TGTGCCAGCAGCCAAGATCTAGGGGCGGCTAATGAAAAACTGTTTTTT
CDR3aa: CASSQDLGAANEKLFF

abundance: once
len: 15
v_gene: TRBV5-1
d_gene: NA
j_gene: TRBJ1-1
CDR3nt: TGCGCCAGCAGCGACTCTAGCAGGGGACTCACTGAAGCTTTCTTT
CDR3aa: CASSDSSRGLTEAFF

abundance: NA
len: 14
v_gene: TRBV6-2/TRBV6-3
d_gene: NA
j_gene: TRBJ1-5
CDR3nt: TGTGCCAGCAGTCCCGGGACATTAGGTCAGCCCCAGCATTTT
CDR3aa: CASSPGTLGQPQHF

abundance: NA
len: 15
v_gene: TRBV28
d_gene: NA
j_gene: TRBJ1-5
CDR3nt: TGTGCCAGCAGACGAGACAGGCGGGACAATCAGCCCCAGCATTTT
CDR3aa: CASRRDRRDNQPQHF